This T cell receptor beta chain was identified in a study of tumour-infiltrating T cells in Burkitt lymphoma. Across the whole study: Survival, overall and progression-free, tracked with productive clonality. Broader study findings: Several public clonotypes were shared across many Burkitt lymphoma patients.

This clone was seen a few times. Its antigen is unknown. This CDR3 is 15 amino acids long. Trimming took 4 bases from V and 1 from J, leaving 14 bases between them. Germline V gene data show CDR1 as SGDLS and CDR2 as YYNGEE. Using immunoSEQ multiplex PCR, the repertoire was profiled, and TCRdb retains in-frame clones only, with some absent. The profile shows about 2,400 clones, about 24% of them singletons. This receptor was identified in a human donor with relapsed Burkitt lymphoma. Some clones in this sample may be carry-over from other donors' samples. Source material: tumor tissue from a relapse. This rearrangement joins TRBV9 to TRBJ1-1; D is uncertain. CDR3 amino acids: CASSPRAEGNTEAFF. The CDR3 nucleotides are TGTGCCAGCAGCCCCCGGGCTGAGGGGAACACTGAAGCTTTCTTT.